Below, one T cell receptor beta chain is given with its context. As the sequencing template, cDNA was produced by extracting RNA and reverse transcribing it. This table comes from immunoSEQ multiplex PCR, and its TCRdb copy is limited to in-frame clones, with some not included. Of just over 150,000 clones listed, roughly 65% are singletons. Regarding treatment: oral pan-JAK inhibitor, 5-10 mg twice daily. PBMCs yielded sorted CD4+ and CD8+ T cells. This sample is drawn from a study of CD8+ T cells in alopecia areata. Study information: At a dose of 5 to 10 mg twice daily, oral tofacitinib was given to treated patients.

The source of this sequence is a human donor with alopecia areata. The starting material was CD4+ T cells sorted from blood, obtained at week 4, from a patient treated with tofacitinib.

The CDR3 loop reads CSPGEGGTDTQYF. The CDR3 nucleotides read TGCAGCCCCGGGGAGGGCGGCACAGATACGCAGTATTTT. The J gene is TRBJ2-3, the V gene TRBV29-1; 7 bases match TRBD2. After removal of 8 bases from V and 1 base from J, the junction contained 6 bases not matched to a gene. CDR3 length: 13 amino acids. Per germline, CDR1 SQVTM and CDR2 ANQGSEA.